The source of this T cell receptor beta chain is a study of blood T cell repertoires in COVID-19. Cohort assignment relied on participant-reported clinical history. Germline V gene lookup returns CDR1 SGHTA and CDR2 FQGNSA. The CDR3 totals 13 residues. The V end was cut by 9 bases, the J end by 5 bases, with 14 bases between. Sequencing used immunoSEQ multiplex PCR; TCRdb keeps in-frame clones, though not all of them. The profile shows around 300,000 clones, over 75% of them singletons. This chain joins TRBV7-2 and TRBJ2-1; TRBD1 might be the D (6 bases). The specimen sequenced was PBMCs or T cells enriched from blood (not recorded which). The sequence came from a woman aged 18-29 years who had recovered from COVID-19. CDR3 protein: CASRGHWNNEQFF. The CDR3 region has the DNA TGTGCCAGTCGGGGACACTGGAACAATGAGCAGTTCTTC.